This T cell receptor (beta chain) was identified in a study of siplizumab effects on memory and regulatory T cells (dated by TCRdb to about 2019). Background for the entire study: The study looked at the effect of siplizumab, an anti-CD2 antibody, on alloreactive T-cell subsets in allogeneic mixed lymphocyte reactions made from human PBMCs. On the study overall, not on this receptor specifically: A naive or memory phenotype could not be assigned to roughly 80-95% of proliferating CD4+ or CD8+ clones. Siplizumab significantly reduced the cumulative frequency of alloreactive sequences traceable to unstimulated CD4+ memory T cells. Compared with memory T cells, unstimulated naive T cells appeared more diverse, and naive cells seemed to make a substantial contribution to the alloresponse. Sequences below about 10^-5 frequency were poorly captured, so only a minor fraction of alloreactive clones could be mapped to unstimulated subsets. Of the alloreactive CD4+ clones that could be mapped, the Treg-derived share averaged about 63% with siplizumab compared with around 25% in control reactions. Whether proliferating Tregs from siplizumab cultures were suppressive was not functionally confirmed.

CDR1 and CDR2, per the germline V gene (reference sequence), are LNHDA and SQIVND. Trimming takes 4 bases from V and 6 bases from J, and the germline ends sit 12 bases apart. The CDR3 holds 13 amino acids from the cysteine to the phenylalanine. Only CDR3 DNA remains: 39 bases, in frame from the first base. This clone was detected only once. The target of this receptor is not known. No qualities accompany the bases; no much larger clone lies one base away. Library method: the immunoSEQ multiplex PCR assay. Each sample had some 94,000 TCR templates assayed by the deep sequencing platform. Genomic DNA extracted from sorted T cells was used for TCRbeta CDR3 sequencing. The original pipeline was this. The R programming language was used for clonal analysis of TCRbeta CDR3 data. Unstimulated samples were compared with post-reaction CFSE-low samples to define alloreactive CD4+ and CD8+ clones. Regulatory or non-regulatory origin of alloreactive CD4+ clones was assigned by matching sequences to the sorted unstimulated Treg and non-Treg repertoires. Not all clones reach the TCRdb copy of this immuneACCESS table, which keeps in-frame sequences only. Checked studies attribute under half of the gap to unresolved V genes and leave the rest unexplained. That table gives V, J and clone size, and the DNA gave D and trimming. Across this sample there are some 53,000 clones, with about 97% seen only once. The ten top clones hold under 0.7% of the sample.

Unstimulated CD4+ memory cells were also sequenced in three donor pairs, together with CD4+ naive, CD8+ TEMRA, CD8+ naive and CD8+ effector memory subsets. Sorted unstimulated T cells, along with proliferating T cells recovered from mixed lymphocyte reactions, underwent TCRbeta CDR3 sequencing. Fresh whole blood from fewer than 11 HLA-typed healthy donors was used to isolate PBMCs. The TCR sequence derives from a human donor in good health. Material: naive CD4+ T cells sorted from blood. The cell subset or site label here, explained by the study, means: unstimulated naive T cells. Recombination linked TRBV19 to TRBJ1-2; the D gene cannot be resolved reliably. For the CDR3, the sequence is CASSSFQTNGYTF. In nucleotide form, the sequence is TGTGCCAGTAGTAGCTTCCAGACTAATGGCTACACCTTC.